This T cell receptor (beta chain) was documented in a study of blood T cell repertoires in COVID-19. Across the study: There were acute and convalescent COVID-19 samples, and they came from the United States, Italy and Spain. The analysed material was cDNA or gDNA that came from T cells, B-cell-depleted T cells, or PBMCs.

Study processing details: Reference gene primer amplification gave estimated nucleated cell counts. The repertoire was sequenced with immunoSEQ multiplex PCR; TCRdb's copy has only in-frame clones and lacks some. V and J calls and clone size follow that table, whereas D and trimming were derived from the DNA. The profile shows about 86,000 clones, roughly 86% of them singletons. This clone was seen a handful of times. The sample comprised peripheral blood. This receptor was obtained from a woman aged 80 or over with acute or convalescent COVID-19.

The DNA for the CDR3 is TGCGCCAGCAGCCAAAGACAGGGAGGATCAGATACGCAGTATTTT. It codes for CASSQRQGGSDTQYF. This chain connects TRBV5-1 to TRBJ2-3; weak D call: TRBD1 (7 bases). The CDR3 runs to 15 residues. The germline V gene encodes CDR1 SGHRS and CDR2 YFSETQ. V lost 4 bases to trimming and J lost 4 bases, with 16 bases between them.